A selection of T cell receptor beta chains follows, all from one sample in a study of shared clonotypes between healthy human individuals. Clones were sequenced by immunoSEQ multiplex PCR, and TCRdb holds only the in-frame ones, with some missing. The sample includes fewer than 600,000 clones, roughly 77% of them seen just once. Sample: PBMCs. Receptors originate from a woman aged 40 to 49 in good health. Some clones in this sample may be carry-over from other donors' samples. Both conserved end residues are trimmed from each CDR3. For some rows the clone size is stated as once, few or many, or as a class when expanded; others skip it.

v_call,clone_size,j_call,cdr3_aa
TRBV21-1,.,TRBJ2-1,ASSTGTPTPYNEQF
TRBV30,.,TRBJ2-5,AWSWGGETQY
TRBV7-9,.,TRBJ2-5,ASSTGTAGETQY
TRBV5-4,many,TRBJ2-7,ASSLAPGEQY
TRBV11-2,.,TRBJ2-7,ASSSNSIYEQY
TRBV7-2,.,TRBJ2-5,ASSPNQETQY
TRBV7-2,once,TRBJ2-3,ASSLLAGTDTQY
TRBV28,.,TRBJ2-1,ASRWTSGSVHEQF
TRBV9,.,TRBJ2-1,ASSVASGRGVSYNEQF
TRBV11-2,once,TRBJ1-2,ASSFDRGDYGYT
TRBV7-3,.,TRBJ1-1,ASSLTEGAEAF
TRBV6-1,.,TRBJ2-7,ASSGPGRGEQY
TRBV15,few,TRBJ2-1,ATSRDFGGLTYNEQF
TRBV27,once,TRBJ2-5,ASTLRETQY